This TCR beta chain originates from a study of blood T cells in healthy people across ages. The CDR3 totals 13 residues. Germline loops: CDR1 SEHNR, CDR2 FQNEAQ (reference sequence). Trimming pared 2 bases from V and 4 bases from J, leaving 8 bases between. Study findings and constraints: Strongly correlated with naive T cell percentage was TCR beta diversity.

Primers used in a second PCR of roughly 6 to 11 cycles were a sample-barcoded 5' primer and a J-beta primer mix. Each cDNA molecule, via a template-switch adaptor with 12 random nucleotides, was tagged. TCRdb recomputed calls from the 5' RACE reads with MiXCR, one row per CDR3 protein. Of about 800,000 distinct CDR3 sequences in the sample, 55% to 75% were seen once. Only a few counts were recorded for this clonotype. The antigen is not known. This rearrangement joins TRBV7-9 to TRBJ2-5; D may match TRBD1 or TRBD2 (5 bases each). The source is a young man in good health. The material sequenced was blood. In DNA form, the CDR3 reads TGTGCCAGCAGCTTACCCGGGGCAGAGACCCAGTACTTC. Protein: CASSLPGAETQYF.